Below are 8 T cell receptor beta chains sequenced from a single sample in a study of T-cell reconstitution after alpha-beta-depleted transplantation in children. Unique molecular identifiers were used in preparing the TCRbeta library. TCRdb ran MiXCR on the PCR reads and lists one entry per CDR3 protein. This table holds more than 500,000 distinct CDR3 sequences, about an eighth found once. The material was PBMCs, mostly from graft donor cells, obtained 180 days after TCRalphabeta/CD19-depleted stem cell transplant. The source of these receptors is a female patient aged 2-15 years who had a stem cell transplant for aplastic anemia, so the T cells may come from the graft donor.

The CDR3 coding sequence is TGTGCCAGCAGCACACCCGGGGAGCAGTTCTTC. Translating gives CASSTPGEQFF. The genes are TRBV28 and TRBJ2-1; D unresolved. Germline assignment: CDR1 MDHEN and CDR2 SYDVKM. The CDR3 length is 11 residues. Trimming shortened V by 6 bases and J by 10 bases, and 10 bases separated the two germline ends.

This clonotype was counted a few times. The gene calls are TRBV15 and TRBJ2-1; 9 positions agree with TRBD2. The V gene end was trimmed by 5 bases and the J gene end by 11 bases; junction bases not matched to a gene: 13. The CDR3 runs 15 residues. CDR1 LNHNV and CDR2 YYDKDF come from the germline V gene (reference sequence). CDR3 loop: CATSLMSSGGSKQFF. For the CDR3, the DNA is TGTGCCACCAGCCTAATGAGTAGCGGGGGCAGTAAGCAGTTCTTC.

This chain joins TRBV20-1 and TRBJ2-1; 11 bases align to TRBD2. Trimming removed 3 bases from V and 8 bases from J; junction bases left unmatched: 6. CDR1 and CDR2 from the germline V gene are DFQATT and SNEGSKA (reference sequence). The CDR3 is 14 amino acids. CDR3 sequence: CSASGRTSGHEQFF. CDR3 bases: TGCAGTGCTAGTGGGAGGACTAGCGGGCATGAGCAGTTCTTC.

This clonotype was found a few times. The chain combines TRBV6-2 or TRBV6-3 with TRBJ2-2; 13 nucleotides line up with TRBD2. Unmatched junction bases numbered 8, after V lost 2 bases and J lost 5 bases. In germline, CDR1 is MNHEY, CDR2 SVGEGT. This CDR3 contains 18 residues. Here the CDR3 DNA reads TGTGCCAGCAGTTACACTACTAGCGGGAGGGCCCTGACCGGGGAGCTGTTTTTT. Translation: CASSYTTSGRALTGELFF.

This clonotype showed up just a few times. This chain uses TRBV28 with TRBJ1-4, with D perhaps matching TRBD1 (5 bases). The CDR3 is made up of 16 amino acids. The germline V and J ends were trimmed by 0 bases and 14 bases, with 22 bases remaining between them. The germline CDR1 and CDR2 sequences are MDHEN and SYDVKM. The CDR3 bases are TGTGCCAGCAGTTTATGGGGGCAGGGCCTCGTGAAGCGGCTGTTTTTT. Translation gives CASSLWGQGLVKRLFF.

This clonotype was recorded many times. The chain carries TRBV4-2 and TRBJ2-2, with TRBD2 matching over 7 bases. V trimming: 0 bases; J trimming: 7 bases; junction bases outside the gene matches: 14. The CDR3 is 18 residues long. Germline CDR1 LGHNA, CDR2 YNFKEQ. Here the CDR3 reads CASSQEGGLGLGSGELFF. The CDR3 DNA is TGTGCCAGCAGCCAAGAGGGGGGGTTGGGTCTTGGTAGCGGGGAGCTGTTTTTT.

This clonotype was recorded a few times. DNA for the CDR3: TGTGCCAGCAGCTTAGTGGCCCCTACAACCGGCTCTGAAGCTTTCTTT. Protein sequence: CASSLVAPTTGSEAFF. The V gene is TRBV7-2, the J gene TRBJ1-1; D unclear. Germline CDR1 SGHTA, CDR2 FQGNSA. The CDR3 extends over 16 amino acids. The V end was cut by 1 base, the J end by 6 bases, with 18 bases between.

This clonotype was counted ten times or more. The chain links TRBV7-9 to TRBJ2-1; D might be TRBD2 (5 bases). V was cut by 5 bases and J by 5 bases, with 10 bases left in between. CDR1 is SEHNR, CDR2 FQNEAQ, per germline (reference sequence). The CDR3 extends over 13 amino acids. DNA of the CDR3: TGTGCCAGCAGCAGGACTCGAGACAATGAGCAGTTCTTC. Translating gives CASSRTRDNEQFF. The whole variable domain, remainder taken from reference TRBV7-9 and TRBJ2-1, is DTGVSQNPRHKITKRGQNVTFRCDPISEHNRLYWYRQTLGQGPEFLTYFQNEAQLEKSRLLSDRFSAERPKGSFSTLEIQRTEQGDSAMYLCASSRTRDNEQFFGPGTRLTVL.